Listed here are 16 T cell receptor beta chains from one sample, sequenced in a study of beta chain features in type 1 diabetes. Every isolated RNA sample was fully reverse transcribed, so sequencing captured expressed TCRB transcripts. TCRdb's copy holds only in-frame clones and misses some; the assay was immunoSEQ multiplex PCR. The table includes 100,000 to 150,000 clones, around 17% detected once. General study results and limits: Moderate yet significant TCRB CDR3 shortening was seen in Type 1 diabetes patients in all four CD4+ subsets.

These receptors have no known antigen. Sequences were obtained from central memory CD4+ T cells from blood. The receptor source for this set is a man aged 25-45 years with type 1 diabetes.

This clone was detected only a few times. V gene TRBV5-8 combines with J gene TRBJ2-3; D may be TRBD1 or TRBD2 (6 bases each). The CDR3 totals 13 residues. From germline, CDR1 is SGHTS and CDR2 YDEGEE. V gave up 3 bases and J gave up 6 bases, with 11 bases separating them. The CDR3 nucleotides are TGTGCCAGCAGCTCCCTAGGGGGGGATACGCAGTATTTT. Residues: CASSSLGGDTQYF.

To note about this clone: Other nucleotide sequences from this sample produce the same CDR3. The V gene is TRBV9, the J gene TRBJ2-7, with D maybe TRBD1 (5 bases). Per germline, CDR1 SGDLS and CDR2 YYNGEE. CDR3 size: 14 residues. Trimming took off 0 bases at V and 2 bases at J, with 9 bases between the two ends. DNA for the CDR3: TGTGCCAGCAGCGTAGCTACAGGTACCTACGAGCAGTACTTC. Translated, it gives CASSVATGTYEQYF.

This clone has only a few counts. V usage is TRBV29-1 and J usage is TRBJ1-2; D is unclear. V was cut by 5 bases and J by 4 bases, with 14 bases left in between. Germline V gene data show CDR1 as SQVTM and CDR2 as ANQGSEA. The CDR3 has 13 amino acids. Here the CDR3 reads CSVRKSEVYGYTF. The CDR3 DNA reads TGCAGCGTTCGTAAATCCGAGGTCTATGGCTACACCTTC.

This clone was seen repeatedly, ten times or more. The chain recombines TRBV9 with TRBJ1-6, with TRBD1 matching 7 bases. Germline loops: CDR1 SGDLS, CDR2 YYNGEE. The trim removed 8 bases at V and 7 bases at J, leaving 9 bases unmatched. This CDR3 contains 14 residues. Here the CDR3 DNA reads TGTGCCAGTGGGCGGGACAGTTCAAATTCACCCCTCCACTTT. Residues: CASGRDSSNSPLHF.

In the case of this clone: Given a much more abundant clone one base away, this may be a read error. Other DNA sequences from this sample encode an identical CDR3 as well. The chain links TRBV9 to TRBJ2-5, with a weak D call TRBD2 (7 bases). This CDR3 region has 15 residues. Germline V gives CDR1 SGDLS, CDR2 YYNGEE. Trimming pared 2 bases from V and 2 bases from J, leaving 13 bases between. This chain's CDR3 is CASSVGGPEQETQYF. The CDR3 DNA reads TGTGCCAGCAGCGTGGGGGGGCCGGAACAAGAGACCCAGTACTTC.

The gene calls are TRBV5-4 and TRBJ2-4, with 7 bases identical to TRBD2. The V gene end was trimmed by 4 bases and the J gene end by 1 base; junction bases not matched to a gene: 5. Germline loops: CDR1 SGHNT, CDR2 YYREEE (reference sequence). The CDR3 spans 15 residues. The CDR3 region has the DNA TGTGCCAGCAGCCGGGACGGGGGGGCCAAAAACATTCAGTACTTC. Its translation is CASSRDGGAKNIQYF. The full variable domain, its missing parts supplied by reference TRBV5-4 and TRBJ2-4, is ETGVTQSPTHLIKTRGQQVTLRCSSQSGHNTVSWYQQALGQGPQFIFQYYREEENGRGNFPPRFSGLQFPNYSSELNVNALELDDSALYLCASSRDGGAKNIQYFGAGTRLSVL.

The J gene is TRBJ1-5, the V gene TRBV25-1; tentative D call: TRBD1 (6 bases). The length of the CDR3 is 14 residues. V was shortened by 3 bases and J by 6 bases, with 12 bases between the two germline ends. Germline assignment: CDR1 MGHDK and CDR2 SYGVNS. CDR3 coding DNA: TGTGCCAGCAGTGACAACAGGGATGGTCAGCCCCAGCATTTT. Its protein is CASSDNRDGQPQHF.

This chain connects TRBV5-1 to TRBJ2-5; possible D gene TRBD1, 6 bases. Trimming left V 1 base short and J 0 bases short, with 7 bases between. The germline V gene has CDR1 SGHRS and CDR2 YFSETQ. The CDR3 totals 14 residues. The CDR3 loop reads CASSLTGNQETQYF. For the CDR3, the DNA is TGCGCCAGCAGCTTGACAGGGAACCAAGAGACCCAGTACTTC.

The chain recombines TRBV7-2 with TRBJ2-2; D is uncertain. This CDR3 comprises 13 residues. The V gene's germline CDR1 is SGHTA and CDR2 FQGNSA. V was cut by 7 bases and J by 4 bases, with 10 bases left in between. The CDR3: CASTFAVTGELFF. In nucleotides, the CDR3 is TGTGCCAGCACCTTTGCGGTCACCGGGGAGCTGTTTTTT.

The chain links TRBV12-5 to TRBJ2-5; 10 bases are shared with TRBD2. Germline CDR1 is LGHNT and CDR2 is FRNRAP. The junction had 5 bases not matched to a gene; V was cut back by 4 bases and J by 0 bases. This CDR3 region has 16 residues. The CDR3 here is CASGSGLAMYQETQYF. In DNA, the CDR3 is TGTGCTAGTGGTTCGGGACTAGCGATGTACCAAGAGACCCAGTACTTC. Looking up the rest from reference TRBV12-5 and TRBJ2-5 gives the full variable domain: DARVTQTPRHKVTEMGQEVTMRCQPILGHNTVFWYRQTMMQGLELLAYFRNRAPLDDSGMPKDRFSAEMPDATLATLKIQPSEPRDSAVYFCASGSGLAMYQETQYFGPGTRLLVL.

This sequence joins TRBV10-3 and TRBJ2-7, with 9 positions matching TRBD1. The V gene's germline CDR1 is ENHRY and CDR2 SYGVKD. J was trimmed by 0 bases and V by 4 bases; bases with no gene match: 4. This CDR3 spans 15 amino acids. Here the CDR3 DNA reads TGTGCCATCAGTGCGGGACAGGGTAACTCCTACGAGCAGTACTTC. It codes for CAISAGQGNSYEQYF.

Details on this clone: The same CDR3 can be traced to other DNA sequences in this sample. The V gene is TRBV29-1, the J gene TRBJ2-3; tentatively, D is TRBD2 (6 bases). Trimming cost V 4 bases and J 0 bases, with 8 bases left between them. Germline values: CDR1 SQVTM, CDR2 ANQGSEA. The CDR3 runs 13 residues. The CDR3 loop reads CSVARGSTDTQYF. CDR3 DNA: TGCAGCGTTGCTCGGGGGAGCACAGATACGCAGTATTTT.

The CDR3 DNA sequence: TGCAGCGTTGAAGCCCTGACAGGTTTCAACTATGGCTACACCTTC. Amino acids: CSVEALTGFNYGYTF. V usage is TRBV29-1 and J usage is TRBJ1-2, with D perhaps matching TRBD1 (6 bases). There are 15 residues in the CDR3. Germline V gives CDR1 SQVTM, CDR2 ANQGSEA. V shed 1 base and J shed 2 bases, with 14 bases lying between them.

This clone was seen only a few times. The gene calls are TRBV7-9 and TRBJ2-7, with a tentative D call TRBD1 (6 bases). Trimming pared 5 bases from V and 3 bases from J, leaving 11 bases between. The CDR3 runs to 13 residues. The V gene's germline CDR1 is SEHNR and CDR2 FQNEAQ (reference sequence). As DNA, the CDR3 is TGTGCCAGCAGCCCAGGGGCCCTCTACGAGCAGTACTTC. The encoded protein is CASSPGALYEQYF.

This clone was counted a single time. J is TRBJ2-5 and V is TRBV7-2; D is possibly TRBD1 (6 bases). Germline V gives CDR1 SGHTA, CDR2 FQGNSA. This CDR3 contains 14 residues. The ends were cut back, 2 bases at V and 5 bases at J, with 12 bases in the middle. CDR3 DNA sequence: TGTGCCAGCAGCTTATACAGGGTGGTGGAGACCCAGTACTTC. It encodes CASSLYRVVETQYF.

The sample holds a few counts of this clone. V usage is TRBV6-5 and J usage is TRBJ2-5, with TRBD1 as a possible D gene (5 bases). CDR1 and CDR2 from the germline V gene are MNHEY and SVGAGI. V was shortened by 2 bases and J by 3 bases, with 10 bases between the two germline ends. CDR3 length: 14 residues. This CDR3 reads CASSYTVREETQYF. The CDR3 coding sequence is TGTGCCAGCAGTTACACAGTCAGGGAAGAGACCCAGTACTTC.